This T cell receptor beta chain was profiled in a study of shared clonotypes between healthy human individuals. Findings and limits, study-wide: Researchers sampled blood only, noting tissue repertoires likely differ.

Assay runs were performed at deep level. Evenly divided among several immunoSEQ plates was the genomic DNA of each subset. Sequenced by immunoSEQ multiplex PCR; TCRdb stores in-frame clones only, minus some. Of roughly 2 million clones listed, over 85% were seen once; the top ten hold 0.9% to 1.3%. On this clone: Its antigen is unidentified.

CD8 cells regarded as naive lacked CD45RO, were positively chosen for CCR7, and omitted terminally differentiated effector memory CD45RA+ cells. Donors had no recently reported acute infections or vaccinations and were HIV-negative. The TCR sequence derives from a man aged 18 to 35 in good health. Sequencing was performed on naive CD8+ T cells sorted from blood.

The CDR3 loop is CASSESKGYSYEQYF. DNA of the CDR3: TGCGCCAGCAGTGAGTCGAAAGGATACTCCTACGAGCAGTACTTC. The chain has TRBV10-1 and TRBJ2-7; D remains ambiguous. CDR3 length: 15 residues. V lost 0 bases to trimming and J lost 0 bases, with 9 bases between them. Germline loops: CDR1 WNHNN, CDR2 SYGVQD (reference sequence).